This record concerns one T cell receptor (beta chain) sequence. V lost 4 bases and J 3 bases, leaving 20 bases between the germline ends. The CDR3 consists of 16 residues. Germline V gene data show CDR1 as SGHTS and CDR2 as YDEGEE. Profiling relied on immunoSEQ multiplex PCR, and the TCRdb table lists in-frame clones only, not all of them. The table lists fewer than 100,000 clones, roughly 90% of them singletons. All patients experienced relapse after autologous stem cell transplantation, and brentuximab vedotin exposure was variable. The data belong to a study of PD-1 blockade in classical Hodgkin lymphoma.

This chain links TRBV5-8 with TRBJ2-7; a weak D match, TRBD2 (5 bases). This clonotype originated in a human donor with classical Hodgkin lymphoma. The starting material was peripheral blood mononuclear cells (PBMCs), obtained at baseline. CDR3 sequence: CASSQEETTPFYEQYF. The CDR3 region has the DNA TGTGCCAGCAGCCAGGAGGAAACCACTCCTTTCTACGAGCAGTACTTC.